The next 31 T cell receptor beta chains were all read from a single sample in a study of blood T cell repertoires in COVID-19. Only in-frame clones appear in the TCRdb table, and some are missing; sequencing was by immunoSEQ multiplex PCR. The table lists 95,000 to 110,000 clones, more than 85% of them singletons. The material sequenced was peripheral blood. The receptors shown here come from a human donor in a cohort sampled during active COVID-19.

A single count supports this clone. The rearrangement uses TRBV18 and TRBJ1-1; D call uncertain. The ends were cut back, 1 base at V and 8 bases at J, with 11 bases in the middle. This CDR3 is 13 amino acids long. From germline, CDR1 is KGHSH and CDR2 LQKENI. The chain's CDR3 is CASSPLPRREAFF. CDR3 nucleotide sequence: TGTGCCAGCTCACCACTTCCCCGGAGGGAAGCTTTCTTT.

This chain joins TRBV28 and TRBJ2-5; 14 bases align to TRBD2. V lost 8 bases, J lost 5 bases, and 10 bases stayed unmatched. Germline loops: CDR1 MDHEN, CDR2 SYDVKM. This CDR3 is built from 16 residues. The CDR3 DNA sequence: TGTGCCAGCCTAAAGACTAGCGGGAGGGCCGGGGAGACCCAGTACTTC. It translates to CASLKTSGRAGETQYF. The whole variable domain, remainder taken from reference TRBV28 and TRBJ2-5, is DVKVTQSSRYLVKRTGEKVFLECVQDMDHENMFWYRQDPGLGLRLIYFSYDVKMKEKGDIPEGYSVSREKKERFSLILESASTNQTSMYLCASLKTSGRAGETQYFGPGTRLLVL.

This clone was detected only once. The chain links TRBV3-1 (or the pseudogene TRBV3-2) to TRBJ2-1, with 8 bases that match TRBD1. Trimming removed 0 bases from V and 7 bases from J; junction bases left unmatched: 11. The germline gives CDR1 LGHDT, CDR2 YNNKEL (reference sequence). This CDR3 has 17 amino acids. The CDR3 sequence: CASSQDTPGQGRNEQFF. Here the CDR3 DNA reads TGTGCCAGCAGCCAAGATACCCCTGGACAGGGAAGGAATGAGCAGTTCTTC.

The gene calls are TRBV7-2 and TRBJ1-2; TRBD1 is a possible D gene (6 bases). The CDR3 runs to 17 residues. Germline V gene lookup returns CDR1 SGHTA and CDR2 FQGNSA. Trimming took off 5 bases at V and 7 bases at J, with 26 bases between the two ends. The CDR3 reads CASSQFRGGNRRAGYTF. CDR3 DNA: TGTGCCAGCAGCCAATTTCGGGGGGGCAACCGTCGGGCTGGCTACACCTTC.

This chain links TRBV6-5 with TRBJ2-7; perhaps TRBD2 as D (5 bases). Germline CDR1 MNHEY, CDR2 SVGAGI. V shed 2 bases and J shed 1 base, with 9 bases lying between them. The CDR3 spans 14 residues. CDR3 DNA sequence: TGTGCCAGCAGTTACACTGGACTGTCCTACGAGCAGTACTTC. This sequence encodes CASSYTGLSYEQYF.

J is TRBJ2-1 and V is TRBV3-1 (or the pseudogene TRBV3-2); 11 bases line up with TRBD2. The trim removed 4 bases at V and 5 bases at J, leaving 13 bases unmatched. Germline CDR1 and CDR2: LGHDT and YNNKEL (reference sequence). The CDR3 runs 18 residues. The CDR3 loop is CASSRGTSGTYGDNEQFF. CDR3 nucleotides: TGTGCCAGCAGCCGCGGGACTAGCGGTACGTATGGGGACAATGAGCAGTTCTTC.

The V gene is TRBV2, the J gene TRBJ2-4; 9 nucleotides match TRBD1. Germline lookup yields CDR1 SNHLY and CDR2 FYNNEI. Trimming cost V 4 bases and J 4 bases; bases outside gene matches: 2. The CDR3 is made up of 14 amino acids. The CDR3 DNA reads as TGTGCCAGCAGTGGAGACAGGGGGAAAAACATTCAGTACTTC. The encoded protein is CASSGDRGKNIQYF. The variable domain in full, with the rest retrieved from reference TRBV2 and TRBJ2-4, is EPEVTQTPSHQVTQMGQEVILRCVPISNHLYFYWYRQILGQKVEFLVSFYNNEISEKSEIFDDQFSVERPDGSNFTLKIRSTKLEDSAMYFCASSGDRGKNIQYFGAGTRLSVL.

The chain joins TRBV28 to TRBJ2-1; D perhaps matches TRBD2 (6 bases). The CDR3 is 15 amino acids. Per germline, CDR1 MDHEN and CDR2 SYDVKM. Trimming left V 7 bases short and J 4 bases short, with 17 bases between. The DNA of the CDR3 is TGTGCCAGCACCACGAGGGGTAGCGGTTACAATGAGCAGTTCTTC. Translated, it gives CASTTRGSGYNEQFF.

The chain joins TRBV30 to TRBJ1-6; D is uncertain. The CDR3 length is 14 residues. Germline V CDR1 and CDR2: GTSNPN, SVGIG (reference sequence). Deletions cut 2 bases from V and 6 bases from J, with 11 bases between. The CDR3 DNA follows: TGTGCCTGGAGTAGTGGGCAGGCTAATTCACCCCTCCACTTT. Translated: CAWSSGQANSPLHF.

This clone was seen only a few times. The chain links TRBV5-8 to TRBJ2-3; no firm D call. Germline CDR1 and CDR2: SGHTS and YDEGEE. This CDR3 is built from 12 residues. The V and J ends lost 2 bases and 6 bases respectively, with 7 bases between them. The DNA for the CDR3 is TGTGCCAGCAGCTTATTAGCTGATACGCAGTATTTT. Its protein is CASSLLADTQYF.

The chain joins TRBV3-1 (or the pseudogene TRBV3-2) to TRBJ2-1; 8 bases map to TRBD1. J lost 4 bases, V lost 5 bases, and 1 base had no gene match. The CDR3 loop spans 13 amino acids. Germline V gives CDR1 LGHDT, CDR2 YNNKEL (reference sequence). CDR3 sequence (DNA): TGTGCCAGCAGCGGACAGGGTTACAATGAGCAGTTCTTC. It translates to CASSGQGYNEQFF.

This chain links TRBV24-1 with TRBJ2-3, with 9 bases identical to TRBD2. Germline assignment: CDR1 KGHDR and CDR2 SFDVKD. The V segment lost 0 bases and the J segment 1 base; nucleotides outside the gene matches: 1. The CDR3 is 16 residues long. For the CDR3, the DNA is TGTGCCACCAGTGATTTGCGCGGGGGGGGCACAGATACGCAGTATTTT. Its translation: CATSDLRGGGTDTQYF.

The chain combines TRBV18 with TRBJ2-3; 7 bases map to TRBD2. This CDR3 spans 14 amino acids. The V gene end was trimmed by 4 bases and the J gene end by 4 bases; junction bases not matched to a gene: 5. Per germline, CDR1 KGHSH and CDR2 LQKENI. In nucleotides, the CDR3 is TGTGCCAGCTCACAGCGGGAAGGTCCAGATACGCAGTATTTT. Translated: CASSQREGPDTQYF. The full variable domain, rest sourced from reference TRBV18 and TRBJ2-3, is NAGVMQNPRHLVRRRGQEARLRCSPMKGHSHVYWYRQLPEEGLKFMVYLQKENIIDESGMPKERFSAEFPKEGPSILRIQQVVRGDSAAYFCASSQREGPDTQYFGPGTRLTVL.

CDR3 in DNA: TGTGCCAGCAGTTTCACGGGTCCGCCTCCTAACGAGCAGTACTTC. Translation: CASSFTGPPPNEQYF. The chain combines TRBV28 with TRBJ2-7; D is uncertain. The length of the CDR3 is 15 residues. In germline, CDR1 is MDHEN, CDR2 SYDVKM. V lost 3 bases to trimming and J lost 5 bases, with 17 bases between them.

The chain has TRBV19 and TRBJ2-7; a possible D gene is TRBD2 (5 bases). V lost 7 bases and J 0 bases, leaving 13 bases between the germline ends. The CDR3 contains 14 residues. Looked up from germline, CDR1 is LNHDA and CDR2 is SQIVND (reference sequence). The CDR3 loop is CASKTTGSSYEQYF. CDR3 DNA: TGTGCCAGTAAGACAACGGGGAGCTCCTACGAGCAGTACTTC.

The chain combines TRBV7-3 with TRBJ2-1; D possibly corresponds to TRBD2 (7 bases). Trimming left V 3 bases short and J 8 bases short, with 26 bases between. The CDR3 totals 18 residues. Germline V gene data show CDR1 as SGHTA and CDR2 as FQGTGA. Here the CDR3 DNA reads TGTGCCAGCAGCTTTGGGCAATCCGGGGGGCCAGGAGACCATGAGCAGTTCTTC. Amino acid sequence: CASSFGQSGGPGDHEQFF.

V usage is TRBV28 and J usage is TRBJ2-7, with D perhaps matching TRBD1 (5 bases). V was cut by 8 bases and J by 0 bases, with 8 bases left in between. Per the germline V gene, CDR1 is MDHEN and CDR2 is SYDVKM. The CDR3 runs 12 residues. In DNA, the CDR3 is TGTGCCAGCCAGGGCAGCTCCTACGAGCAGTACTTC. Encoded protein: CASQGSSYEQYF.

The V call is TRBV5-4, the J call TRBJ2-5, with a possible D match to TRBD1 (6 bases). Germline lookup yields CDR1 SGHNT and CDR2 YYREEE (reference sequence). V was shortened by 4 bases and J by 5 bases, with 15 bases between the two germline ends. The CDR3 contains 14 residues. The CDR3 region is CASSRPQGDETQYF. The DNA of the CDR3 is TGTGCCAGCAGCAGACCACAGGGAGATGAGACCCAGTACTTC.

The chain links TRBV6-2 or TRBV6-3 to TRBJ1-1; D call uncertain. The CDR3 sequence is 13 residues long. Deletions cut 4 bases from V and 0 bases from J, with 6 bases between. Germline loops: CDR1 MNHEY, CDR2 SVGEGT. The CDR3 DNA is TGTGCCAGCAGTTTTAAAATGAACACTGAAGCTTTCTTT. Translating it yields CASSFKMNTEAFF.

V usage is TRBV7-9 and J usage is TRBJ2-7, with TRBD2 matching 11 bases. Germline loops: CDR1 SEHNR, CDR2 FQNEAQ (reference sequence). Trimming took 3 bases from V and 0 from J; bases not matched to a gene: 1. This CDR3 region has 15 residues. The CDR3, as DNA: TGTGCCAGCAGCTTCACTAGCGGGAGCTCCTACGAGCAGTACTTC. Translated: CASSFTSGSSYEQYF.

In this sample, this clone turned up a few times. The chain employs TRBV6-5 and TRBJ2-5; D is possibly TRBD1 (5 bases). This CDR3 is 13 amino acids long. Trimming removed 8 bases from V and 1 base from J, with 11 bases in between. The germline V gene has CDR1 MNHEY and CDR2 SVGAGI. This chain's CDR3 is CASGPTAQETQYF. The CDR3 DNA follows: TGTGCCAGCGGGCCGACAGCCCAAGAGACCCAGTACTTC.

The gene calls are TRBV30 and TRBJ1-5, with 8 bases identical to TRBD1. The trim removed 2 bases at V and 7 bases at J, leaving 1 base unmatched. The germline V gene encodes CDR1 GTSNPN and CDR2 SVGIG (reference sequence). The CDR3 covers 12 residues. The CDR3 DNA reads TGTGCCTGGAGTACAGGGGGGCAGCCCCAGCATTTT. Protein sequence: CAWSTGGQPQHF.

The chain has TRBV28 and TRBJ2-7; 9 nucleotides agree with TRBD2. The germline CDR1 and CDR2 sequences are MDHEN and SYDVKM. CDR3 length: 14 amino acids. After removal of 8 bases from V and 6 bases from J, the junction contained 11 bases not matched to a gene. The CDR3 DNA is TGTGCCAGCTATGAAGAAGCGGGAGGACGCGAGCAGTACTTC. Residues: CASYEEAGGREQYF.

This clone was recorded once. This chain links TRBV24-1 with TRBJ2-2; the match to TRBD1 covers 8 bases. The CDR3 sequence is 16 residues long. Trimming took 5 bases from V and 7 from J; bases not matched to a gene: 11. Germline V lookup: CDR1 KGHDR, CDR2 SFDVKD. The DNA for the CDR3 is TGTGCCACCAGTGGTCCAGAACAGGGGGAGGTCGGGGAGCTGTTTTTT. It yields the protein CATSGPEQGEVGELFF.

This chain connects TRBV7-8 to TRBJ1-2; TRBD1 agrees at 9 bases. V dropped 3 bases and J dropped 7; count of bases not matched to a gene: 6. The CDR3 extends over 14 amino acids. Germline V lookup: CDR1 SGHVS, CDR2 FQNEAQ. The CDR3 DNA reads TGTGCCAGCAGCTTCGACAGGGGGTCTGGTGGCTACACCTTC. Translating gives CASSFDRGSGGYTF.

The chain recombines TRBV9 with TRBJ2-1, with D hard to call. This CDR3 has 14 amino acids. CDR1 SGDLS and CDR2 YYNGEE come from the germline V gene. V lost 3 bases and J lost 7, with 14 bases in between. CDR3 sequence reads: CASSGGSLANEQFF. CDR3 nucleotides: TGTGCCAGCAGCGGAGGAAGTTTGGCAAATGAGCAGTTCTTC. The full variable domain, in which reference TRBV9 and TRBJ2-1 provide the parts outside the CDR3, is DSGVTQTPKHLITATGQRVTLRCSPRSGDLSVYWYQQSLDQGLQFLIQYYNGEERAKGNILERFSAQQFPDLHSELNLSSLELGDSALYFCASSGGSLANEQFFGPGTRLTVL.

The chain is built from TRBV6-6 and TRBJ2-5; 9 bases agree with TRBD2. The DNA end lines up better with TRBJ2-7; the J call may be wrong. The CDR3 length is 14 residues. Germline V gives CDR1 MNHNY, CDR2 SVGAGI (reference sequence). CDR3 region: CASSYEREVYEQYF. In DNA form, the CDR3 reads TGTGCCAGCAGTTACGAGCGGGAGGTTTACGAGCAGTACTTC.

CDR3 sequence reads: CASSQDPVRGVSTDTQYF. In DNA form, the CDR3 reads TGCGCCAGCAGCCAAGATCCAGTCAGGGGGGTAAGCACAGATACGCAGTATTTT. The rearrangement uses TRBV4-1 and TRBJ2-3, with D perhaps matching TRBD1 (7 bases). V was cut by 0 bases and J by 0 bases, with 16 bases left in between. The CDR3 has 18 amino acids. The V gene's germline CDR1 is MGHRA and CDR2 YSYEKL.

The CDR3 protein is CASRGLAGPQETQYF. The CDR3 coding sequence is TGTGCCAGCAGAGGACTAGCGGGACCTCAAGAGACCCAGTACTTC. V usage is TRBV7-2 and J usage is TRBJ2-5; 12 bases line up with TRBD2. This CDR3 region has 15 residues. V dropped 6 bases and J dropped 2; count of bases not matched to a gene: 4. Germline assignment: CDR1 SGHTA and CDR2 FQGNSA.

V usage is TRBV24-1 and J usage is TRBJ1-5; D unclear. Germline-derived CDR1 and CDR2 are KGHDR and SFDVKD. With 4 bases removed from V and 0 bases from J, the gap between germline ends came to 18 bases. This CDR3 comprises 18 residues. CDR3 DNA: TGTGCCACCAGTGACTCAATCAGGTCTACCAATAGCAATCAGCCCCAGCATTTT. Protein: CATSDSIRSTNSNQPQHF.

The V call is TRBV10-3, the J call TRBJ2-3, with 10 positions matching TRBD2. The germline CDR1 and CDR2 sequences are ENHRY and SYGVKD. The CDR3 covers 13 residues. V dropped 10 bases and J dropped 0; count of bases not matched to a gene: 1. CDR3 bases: TGTGCCACGGGACTAGCGAGCACAGATACGCAGTATTTT. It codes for CATGLASTDTQYF.